Listed below are T cell receptor beta chains from one sample, sequenced in a study of cytomegalovirus exposure and HLA in healthy donors. TCRdb's table, derived via immunoSEQ multiplex PCR, lists solely in-frame clones and lacks some. Of roughly 180,000 clones listed, 82% are singletons. Sample: PBMCs. All receptors derive from a man aged 40-49 years in good health and CMV-seronegative. Both conserved end residues are part of each CDR3. Each record gives: J gene, V gene, D gene, clone size, CDR3 DNA, CDR3 protein. The D gene is left open where the match is weak. Only some rows state a clone size, as once, few, many or a class for expanded clones.

>TRBJ2-7|TRBV7-2|-|-
TGTGCCAGCAGCTTGTTCTCGTCTTCCGAGCAGTACTTC
CASSLFSSSEQYF
>TRBJ2-3|TRBV9|TRBD2|-
TGTGCCAGCAGCGCGGGACTAGCGGGGGGCAGGGGAGATACGCAGTATTTT
CASSAGLAGGRGDTQYF
>TRBJ2-7|TRBV27|TRBD2|-
TGTGCCAGCAGTTTATCCTCCCGGTGGCTAGCGGGAGAGGACGAGCAGTACTTC
CASSLSSRWLAGEDEQYF
>TRBJ2-7|TRBV28|TRBD1|-
TGTGCCAGCAGTTTATGGGACAGGGGCCTTCATTTTATGTACTTC
CASSLWDRGLHFMYF
>TRBJ2-1|TRBV2|-|-
TGTGCCAGCAGATCCCAGGGCCGCTACAATGAGCAGTTCTTC
CASRSQGRYNEQFF
>TRBJ2-7|TRBV19|-|-
TGTGCCAGTACCGCGGGCCGCGGGGATTACGAGCAGTACTTC
CASTAGRGDYEQYF
>TRBJ1-2|TRBV5-4|-|-
TGTGCCAGCAGCCGGGGGGGGGCTGTTTCTGAGAATGGCTACACCTTC
CASSRGGAVSENGYTF
>TRBJ2-7|TRBV5-1|TRBD1|few
TGCGCCAGCAGCTTCGGGACAGGGGCAACCTACGAGCAGTACTTC
CASSFGTGATYEQYF
>TRBJ2-7|TRBV18|-|-
TGTGCCAGCTCACCACAAGACAGCTACGAGCAGTACTTC
CASSPQDSYEQYF
>TRBJ2-1|TRBV5-1|TRBD2|few
TGCGCCAGCAGAAGTAGCGGGGGGGGGTCGGATGAGCAGTTCTTC
CASRSSGGGSDEQFF
>TRBJ2-3|TRBV9|-|-
TGTGCCAGCAGCGTAGACTCGGTCGCCTCAGATACGCAGTATTTT
CASSVDSVASDTQYF
>TRBJ1-2|TRBV27|TRBD1|-
TGTGCCAGCAGTTACCGGGGACAGCACTATGGCTACACCTTC
CASSYRGQHYGYTF
>TRBJ2-5|TRBV30|-|-
TGTGCCTGGAGTGTACCACAGGCGCTAAGGAAAGAGACCCAGTACTTC
CAWSVPQALRKETQYF
>TRBJ2-5|TRBV2|-|once
TGTGCCAGCAGTGTCCAAGCGGCTAGAGGAGAGACCCAGTACTTC
CASSVQAARGETQYF
>TRBJ1-3|TRBV6-5|TRBD1|-
TGTGCCAGCAGTCCCGGACAGGGCGGTGGAAACACCATATATTTT
CASSPGQGGGNTIYF
>TRBJ2-7|TRBV27|-|-
TGTGCCAGCAGCTCCCGGACACCGTCCTACGAGCAGTACTTC
CASSSRTPSYEQYF
>TRBJ1-3|TRBV5-1|-|-
TGCGCCAGCAGCTTGCGGGTGGGTGGAAACACCATATATTTT
CASSLRVGGNTIYF
>TRBJ2-7|TRBV30|-|-
TGTGCCTGGAGTGTACTGGGAGAGTCCTACGAGCAGTACTTC
CAWSVLGESYEQYF
>TRBJ2-7|TRBV19|TRBD2|-
TGTGCCAGTAGTACCTCTGGGACTAGCGGCTCCTACGAGCAGTACTTC
CASSTSGTSGSYEQYF
>TRBJ1-5|TRBV7-8|TRBD1|-
TGTGCCAGCAGTCCTACTCAGGGGGTGCGCAATCAGCCCCAGCATTTT
CASSPTQGVRNQPQHF
>TRBJ1-4|TRBV6-6|-|few
TGTGCCAGCATGAAGGGGGGGACTAATGAAAAACTGTTTTTT
CASMKGGTNEKLFF
>TRBJ2-7|TRBV7-3|TRBD2|-
TGTGCCAGCAGTCCCAGCGGGAGTCAGTACGAGCAGTACTTC
CASSPSGSQYEQYF